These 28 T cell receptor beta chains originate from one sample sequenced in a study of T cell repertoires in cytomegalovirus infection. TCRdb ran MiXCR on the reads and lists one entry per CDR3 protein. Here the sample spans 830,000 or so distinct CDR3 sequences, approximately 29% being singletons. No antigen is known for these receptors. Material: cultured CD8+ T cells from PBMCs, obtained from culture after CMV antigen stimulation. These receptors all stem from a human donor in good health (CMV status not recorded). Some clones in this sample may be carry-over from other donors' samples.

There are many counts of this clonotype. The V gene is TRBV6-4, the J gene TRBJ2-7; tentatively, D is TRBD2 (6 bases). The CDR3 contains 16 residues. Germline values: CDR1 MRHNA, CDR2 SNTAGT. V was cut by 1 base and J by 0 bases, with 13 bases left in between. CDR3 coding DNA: TGTGCCAGCAGTGACTGGGGACTCCTTAGCTCCTACGAGCAGTACTTC. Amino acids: CASSDWGLLSSYEQYF.

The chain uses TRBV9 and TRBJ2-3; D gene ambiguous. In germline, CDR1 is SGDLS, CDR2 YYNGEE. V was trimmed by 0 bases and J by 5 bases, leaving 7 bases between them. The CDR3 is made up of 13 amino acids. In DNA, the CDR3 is TGTGCCAGCAGCGTAGAGTCCCTAGATACGCAGTATTTT. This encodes CASSVESLDTQYF.

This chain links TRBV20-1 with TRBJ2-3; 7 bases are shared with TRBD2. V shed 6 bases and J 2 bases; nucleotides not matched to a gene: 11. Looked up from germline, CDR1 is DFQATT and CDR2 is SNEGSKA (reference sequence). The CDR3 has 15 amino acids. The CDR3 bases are TGCAGTGCCCGGGAGGACTTCCTCCCCACAGATACGCAGTATTTT. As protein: CSAREDFLPTDTQYF.

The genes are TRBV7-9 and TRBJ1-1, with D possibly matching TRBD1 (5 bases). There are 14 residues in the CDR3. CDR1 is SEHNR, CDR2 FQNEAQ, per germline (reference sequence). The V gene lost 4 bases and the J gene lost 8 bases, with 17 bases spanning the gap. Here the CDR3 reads CASSSRGELLEAFF. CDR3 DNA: TGTGCCAGCAGCTCCCGGGGGGAGTTGCTGGAAGCTTTCTTT.

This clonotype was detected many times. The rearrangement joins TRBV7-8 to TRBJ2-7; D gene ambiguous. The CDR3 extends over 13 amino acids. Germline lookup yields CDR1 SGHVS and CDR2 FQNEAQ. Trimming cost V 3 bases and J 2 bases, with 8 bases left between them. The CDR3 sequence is CASSLGYPYEQYV. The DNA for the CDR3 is TGTGCCAGCAGCTTGGGGTACCCCTACGAGCAGTACGTC.

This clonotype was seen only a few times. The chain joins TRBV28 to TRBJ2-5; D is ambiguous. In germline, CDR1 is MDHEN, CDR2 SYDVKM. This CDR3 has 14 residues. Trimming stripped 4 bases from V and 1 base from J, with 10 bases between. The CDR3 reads CASSSDTFQETQYF. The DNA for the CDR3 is TGTGCCAGCAGTTCCGACACTTTCCAAGAGACCCAGTACTTC.

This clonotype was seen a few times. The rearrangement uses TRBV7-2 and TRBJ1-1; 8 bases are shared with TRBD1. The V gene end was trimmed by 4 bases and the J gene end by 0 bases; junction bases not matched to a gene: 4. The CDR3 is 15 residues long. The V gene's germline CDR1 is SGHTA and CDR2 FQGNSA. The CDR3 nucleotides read TGTGCCAGCAGCTCTTTGACAGGGGTGAACACTGAAGCTTTCTTT. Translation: CASSSLTGVNTEAFF. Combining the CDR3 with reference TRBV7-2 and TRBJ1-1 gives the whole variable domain GAGVSQSPSNKVTEKGKDVELRCDPISGHTALYWYRQSLGQGLEFLIYFQGNSAPDKSGLPSDRFSAERTGGSVSTLTIQRTQQEDSAVYLCASSSLTGVNTEAFFGQGTRLTVV.

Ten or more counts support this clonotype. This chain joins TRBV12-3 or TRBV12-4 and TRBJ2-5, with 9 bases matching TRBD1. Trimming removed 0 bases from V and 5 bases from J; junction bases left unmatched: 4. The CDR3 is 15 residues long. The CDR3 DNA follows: TGTGCCAGCAGTTTAGCCGGGACAGGGCTGGAGACCCAGTACTTC. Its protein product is CASSLAGTGLETQYF.

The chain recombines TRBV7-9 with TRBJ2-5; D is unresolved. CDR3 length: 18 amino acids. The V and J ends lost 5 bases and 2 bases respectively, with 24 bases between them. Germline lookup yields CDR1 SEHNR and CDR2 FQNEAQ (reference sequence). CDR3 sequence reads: CASSPRYGPVGSQETQYF. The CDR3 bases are TGTGCCAGCAGCCCTCGCTATGGACCGGTTGGTTCTCAAGAGACCCAGTACTTC.

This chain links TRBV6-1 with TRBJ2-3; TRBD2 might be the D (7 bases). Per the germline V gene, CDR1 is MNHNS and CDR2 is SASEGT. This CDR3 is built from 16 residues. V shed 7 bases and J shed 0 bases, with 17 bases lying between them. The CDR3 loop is CASTRGLAPSTDTQYF. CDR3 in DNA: TGTGCCAGCACGCGGGGGCTAGCGCCTAGCACAGATACGCAGTATTTT.

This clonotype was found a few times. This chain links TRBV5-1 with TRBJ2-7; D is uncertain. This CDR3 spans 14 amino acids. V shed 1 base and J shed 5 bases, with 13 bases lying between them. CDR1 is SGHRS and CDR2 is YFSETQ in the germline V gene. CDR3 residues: CASSLNGEGDEQYF. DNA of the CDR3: TGCGCCAGCAGCTTGAACGGCGAAGGCGACGAGCAGTACTTC.

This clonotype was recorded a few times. CDR3 sequence reads: CASSSSATDYEQYF. CDR3 in DNA: TGTGCCAGCAGTTCAAGTGCGACCGACTACGAGCAGTACTTC. This sequence joins TRBV6-6 and TRBJ2-7; D unresolved. V lost 4 bases to trimming and J lost 3 bases, with 13 bases between them. The CDR3 extends over 14 amino acids. Germline V CDR1 and CDR2: MNHNY, SVGAGI (reference sequence).

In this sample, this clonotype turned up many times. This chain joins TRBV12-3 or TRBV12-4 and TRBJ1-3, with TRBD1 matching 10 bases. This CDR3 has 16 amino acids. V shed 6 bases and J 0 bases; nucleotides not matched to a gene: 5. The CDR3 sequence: CASSPTGGYSGNTIYF. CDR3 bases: TGTGCCAGCAGCCCGACAGGGGGCTACTCTGGAAACACCATATATTTT.

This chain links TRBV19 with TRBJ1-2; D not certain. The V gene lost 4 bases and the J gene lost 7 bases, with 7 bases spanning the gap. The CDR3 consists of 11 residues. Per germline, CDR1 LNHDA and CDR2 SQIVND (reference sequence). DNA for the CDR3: TGTGCCAGTAGTAGGGCTCTTGGCTACACCTTC. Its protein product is CASSRALGYTF.

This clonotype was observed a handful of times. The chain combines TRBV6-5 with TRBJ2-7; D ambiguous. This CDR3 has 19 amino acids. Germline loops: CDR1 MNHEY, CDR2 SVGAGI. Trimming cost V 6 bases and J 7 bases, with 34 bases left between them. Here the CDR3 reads CASRLQTLGPKVITREQYV. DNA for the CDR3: TGTGCCAGCAGGTTACAGACGCTAGGACCCAAAGTAATCACGAGGGAGCAGTACGTC.

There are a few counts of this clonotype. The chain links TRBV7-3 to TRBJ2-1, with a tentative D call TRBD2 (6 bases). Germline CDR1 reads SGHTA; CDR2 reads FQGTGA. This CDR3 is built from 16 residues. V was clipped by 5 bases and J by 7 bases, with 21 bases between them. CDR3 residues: CASSPVGGPSGNEQFF. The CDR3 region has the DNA TGTGCCAGCAGCCCGGTCGGGGGACCGTCGGGGAATGAGCAGTTCTTC.

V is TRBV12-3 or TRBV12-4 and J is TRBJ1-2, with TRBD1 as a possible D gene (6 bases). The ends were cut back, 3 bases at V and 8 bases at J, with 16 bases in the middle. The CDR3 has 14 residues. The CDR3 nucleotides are TGTGCCAGCAGTTTCCAGACAGGCTTGGCGGGCTACACCTTC. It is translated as CASSFQTGLAGYTF.

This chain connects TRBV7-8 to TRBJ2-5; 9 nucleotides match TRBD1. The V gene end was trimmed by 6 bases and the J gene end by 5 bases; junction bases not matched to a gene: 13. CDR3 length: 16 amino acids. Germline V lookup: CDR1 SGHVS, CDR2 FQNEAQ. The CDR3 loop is CASSSYWDRDGETQYF. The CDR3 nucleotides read TGTGCCAGCAGTTCTTACTGGGACAGGGACGGGGAGACCCAGTACTTC.

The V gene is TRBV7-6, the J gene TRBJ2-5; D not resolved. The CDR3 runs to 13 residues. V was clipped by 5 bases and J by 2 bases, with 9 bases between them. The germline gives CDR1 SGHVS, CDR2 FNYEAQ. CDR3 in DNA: TGTGCCAGCAGCACGACTCGACAAGAGACCCAGTACTTC. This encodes CASSTTRQETQYF.

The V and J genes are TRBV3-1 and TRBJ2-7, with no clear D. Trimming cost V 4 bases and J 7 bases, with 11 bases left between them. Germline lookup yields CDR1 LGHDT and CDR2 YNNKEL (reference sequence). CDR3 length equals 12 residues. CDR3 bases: TGTGCCAGCAGCCGAGGCGTTTTGGAGCAGTACTTC. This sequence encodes CASSRGVLEQYF.

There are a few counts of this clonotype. The CDR3 region has the DNA TGTGCCAGCAGCTTTTGGCGGGCCAATTTGAACACTGAAGCTTTCTTT. This translates into CASSFWRANLNTEAFF. V usage is TRBV11-2 and J usage is TRBJ1-1, with D unclear. Germline CDR1 SGHAT, CDR2 FQNNGV. Trimming left V 3 bases short and J 0 bases short, with 14 bases between. This CDR3 region has 16 residues. The full variable domain, its missing parts supplied by reference TRBV11-2 and TRBJ1-1, is EAGVAQSPRYKIIEKRQSVAFWCNPISGHATLYWYQQILGQGPKLLIQFQNNGVVDDSQLPKDRFSAERLKGVDSTLKIQPAKLEDSAVYLCASSFWRANLNTEAFFGQGTRLTVV.

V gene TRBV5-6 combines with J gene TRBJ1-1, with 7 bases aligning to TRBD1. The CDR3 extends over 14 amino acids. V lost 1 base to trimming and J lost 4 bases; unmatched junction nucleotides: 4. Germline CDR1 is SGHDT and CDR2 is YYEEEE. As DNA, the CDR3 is TGTGCCAGCAGCTTGAGAAGGGGGCTCACTGAAGCTTTCTTT. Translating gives CASSLRRGLTEAFF.

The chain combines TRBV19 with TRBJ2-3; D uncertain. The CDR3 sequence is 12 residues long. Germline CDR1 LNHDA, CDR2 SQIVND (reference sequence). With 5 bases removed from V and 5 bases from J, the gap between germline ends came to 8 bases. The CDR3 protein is CASSPIGDTQYF. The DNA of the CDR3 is TGTGCCAGTAGTCCAATAGGAGATACGCAGTATTTT.

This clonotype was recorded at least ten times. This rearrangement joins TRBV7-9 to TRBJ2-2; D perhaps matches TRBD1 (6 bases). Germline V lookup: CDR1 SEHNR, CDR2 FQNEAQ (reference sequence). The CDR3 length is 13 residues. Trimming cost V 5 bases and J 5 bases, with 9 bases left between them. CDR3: CASSLQGTGELFF. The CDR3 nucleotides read TGTGCCAGCAGCCTCCAGGGGACCGGGGAGCTGTTTTTT.

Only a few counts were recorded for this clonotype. Here the CDR3 reads CASSPMALLNTGELFF. The CDR3 DNA sequence: TGTGCCAGCAGTCCCATGGCCCTACTGAACACCGGGGAGCTGTTTTTT. J is TRBJ2-2 and V is TRBV12-3 or TRBV12-4, with no clear D. Trimming shortened V by 5 bases and J by 1 base, and 14 bases separated the two germline ends. The CDR3 extends over 16 amino acids.

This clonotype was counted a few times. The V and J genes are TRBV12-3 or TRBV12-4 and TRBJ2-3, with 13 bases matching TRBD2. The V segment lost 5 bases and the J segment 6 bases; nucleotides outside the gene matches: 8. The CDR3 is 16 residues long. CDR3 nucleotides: TGTGCCAGCAGTCCCCCGACTAGCGGGGGGAGGGATACGCAGTATTTT. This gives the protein CASSPPTSGGRDTQYF.

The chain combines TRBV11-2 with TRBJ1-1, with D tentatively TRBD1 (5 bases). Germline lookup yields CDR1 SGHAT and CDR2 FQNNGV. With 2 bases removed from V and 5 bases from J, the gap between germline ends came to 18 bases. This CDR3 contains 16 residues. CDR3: CASSLWVRTRGTEAFF. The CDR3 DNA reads TGTGCCAGCAGCTTATGGGTTAGGACGAGGGGAACTGAAGCTTTCTTT.

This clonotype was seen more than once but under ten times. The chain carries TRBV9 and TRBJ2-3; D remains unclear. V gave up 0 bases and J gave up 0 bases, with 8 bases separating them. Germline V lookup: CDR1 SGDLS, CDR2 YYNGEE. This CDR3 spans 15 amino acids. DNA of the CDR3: TGTGCCAGCAGCGTAGACGGAGATAGCACAGATACGCAGTATTTT. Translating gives CASSVDGDSTDTQYF.